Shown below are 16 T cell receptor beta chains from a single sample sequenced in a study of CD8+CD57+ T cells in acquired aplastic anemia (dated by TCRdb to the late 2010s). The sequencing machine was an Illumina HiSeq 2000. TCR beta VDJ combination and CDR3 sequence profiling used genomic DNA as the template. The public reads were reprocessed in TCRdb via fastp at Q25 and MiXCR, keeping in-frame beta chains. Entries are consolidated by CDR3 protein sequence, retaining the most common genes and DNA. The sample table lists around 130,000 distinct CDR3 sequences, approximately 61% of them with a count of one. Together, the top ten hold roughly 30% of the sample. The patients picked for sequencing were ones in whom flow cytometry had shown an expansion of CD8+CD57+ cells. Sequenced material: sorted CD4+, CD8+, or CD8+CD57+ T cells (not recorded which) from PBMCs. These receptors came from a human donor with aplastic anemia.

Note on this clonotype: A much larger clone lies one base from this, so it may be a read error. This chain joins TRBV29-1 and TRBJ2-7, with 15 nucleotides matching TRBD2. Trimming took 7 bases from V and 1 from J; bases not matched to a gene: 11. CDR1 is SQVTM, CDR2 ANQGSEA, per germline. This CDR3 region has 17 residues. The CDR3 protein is CSALVGTSGGQSYEQYF. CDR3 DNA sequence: TGCAGCGCTCTGGTAGGGACTAGCGGGGGGCAGTCCTACGAGCAGTACTTC.

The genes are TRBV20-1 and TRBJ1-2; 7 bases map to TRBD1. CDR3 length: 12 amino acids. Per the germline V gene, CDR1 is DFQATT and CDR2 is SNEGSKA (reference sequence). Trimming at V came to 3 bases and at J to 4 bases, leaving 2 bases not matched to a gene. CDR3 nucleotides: TGCAGTGCTAGGGGACAGACCTATGGCTACACCTTC. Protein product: CSARGQTYGYTF.

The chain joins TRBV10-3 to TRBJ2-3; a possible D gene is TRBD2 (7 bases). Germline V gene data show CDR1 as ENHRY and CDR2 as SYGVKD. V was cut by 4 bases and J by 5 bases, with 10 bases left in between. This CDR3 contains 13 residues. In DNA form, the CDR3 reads TGTGCCATCAGTGGGAGGGGGGGAGATACGCAGTATTTT. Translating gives CAISGRGGDTQYF.

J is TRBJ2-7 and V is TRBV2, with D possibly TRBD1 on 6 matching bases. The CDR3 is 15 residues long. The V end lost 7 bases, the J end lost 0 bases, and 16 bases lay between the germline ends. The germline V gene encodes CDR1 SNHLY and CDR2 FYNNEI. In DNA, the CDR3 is TGTGCCAGCACCGATGGACAGACGCCCTCCTACGAGCAGTACTTC. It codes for CASTDGQTPSYEQYF. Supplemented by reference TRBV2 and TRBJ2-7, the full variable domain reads EPEVTQTPSHQVTQMGQEVILRCVPISNHLYFYWYRQILGQKVEFLVSFYNNEISEKSEIFDDQFSVERPDGSNFTLKIRSTKLEDSAMYFCASTDGQTPSYEQYFGPGTRLTVT.

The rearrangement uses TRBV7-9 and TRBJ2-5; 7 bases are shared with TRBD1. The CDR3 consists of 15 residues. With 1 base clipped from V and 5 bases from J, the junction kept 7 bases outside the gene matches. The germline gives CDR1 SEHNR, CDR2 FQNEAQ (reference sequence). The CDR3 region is CASSLDPGGRETQYF. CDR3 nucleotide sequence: TGTGCCAGCAGCTTAGATCCAGGGGGTCGGGAGACCCAGTACTTC.

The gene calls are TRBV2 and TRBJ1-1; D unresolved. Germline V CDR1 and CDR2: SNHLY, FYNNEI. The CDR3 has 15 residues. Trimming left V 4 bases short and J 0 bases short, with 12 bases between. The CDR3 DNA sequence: TGTGCCAGCAGTGTTACCAGGAGGATGAACACTGAAGCTTTCTTT. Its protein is CASSVTRRMNTEAFF.

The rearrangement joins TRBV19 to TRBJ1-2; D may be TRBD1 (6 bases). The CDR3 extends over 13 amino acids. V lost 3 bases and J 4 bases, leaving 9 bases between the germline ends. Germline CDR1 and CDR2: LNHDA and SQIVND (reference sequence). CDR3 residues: CASSIGTSYGYTF. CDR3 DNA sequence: TGTGCCAGTAGTATTGGGACAAGCTATGGCTACACCTTC.

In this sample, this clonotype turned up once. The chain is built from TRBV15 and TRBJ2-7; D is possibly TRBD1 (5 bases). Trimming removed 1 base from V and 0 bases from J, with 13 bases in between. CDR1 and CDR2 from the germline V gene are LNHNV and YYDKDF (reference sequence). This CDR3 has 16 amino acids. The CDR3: CATSRGLGVTSYEQYF. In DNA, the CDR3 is TGTGCCACCAGCAGAGGATTAGGGGTGACCTCCTACGAGCAGTACTTC.

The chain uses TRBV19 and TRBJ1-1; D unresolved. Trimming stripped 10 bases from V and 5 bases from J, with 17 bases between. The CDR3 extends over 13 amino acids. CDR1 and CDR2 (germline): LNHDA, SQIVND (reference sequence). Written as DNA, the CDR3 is TGTGCCACCAGTGGCTCGCGCTGGACTGAAGCTTTCTTT. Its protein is CATSGSRWTEAFF. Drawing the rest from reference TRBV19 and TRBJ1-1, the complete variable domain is DGGITQSPKYLFRKEGQNVTLSCEQNLNHDAMYWYRQDPGQGLRLIYYSQIVNDFQKGDIAEGYSVSREKKESFPLTVTSAQKNPTAFYLCATSGSRWTEAFFGQGTRLTVV.

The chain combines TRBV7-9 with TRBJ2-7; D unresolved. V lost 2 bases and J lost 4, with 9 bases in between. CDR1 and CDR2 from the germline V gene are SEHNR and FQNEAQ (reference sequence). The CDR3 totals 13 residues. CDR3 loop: CASSLSVVYEQYF. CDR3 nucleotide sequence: TGTGCCAGCAGCTTAAGCGTGGTATACGAGCAGTACTTC.

In DNA, the CDR3 is TGTGCCAGCAGCATCCCCGATCGGGAGACCCAGTACTTC. Its protein product is CASSIPDRETQYF. The chain couples TRBV5-8 to TRBJ2-5; no clear D gene. Deletions cut 4 bases from V and 5 bases from J, with 12 bases between. This CDR3 is 13 amino acids long. Germline V lookup: CDR1 SGHTS, CDR2 YDEGEE.

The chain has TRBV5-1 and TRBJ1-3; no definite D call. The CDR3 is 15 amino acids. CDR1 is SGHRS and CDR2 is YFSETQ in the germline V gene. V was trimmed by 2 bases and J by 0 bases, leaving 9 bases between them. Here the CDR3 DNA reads TGCGCCAGCAGCTTCGGGTCTAGCTCTGGAAACACCATATATTTT. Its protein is CASSFGSSSGNTIYF.

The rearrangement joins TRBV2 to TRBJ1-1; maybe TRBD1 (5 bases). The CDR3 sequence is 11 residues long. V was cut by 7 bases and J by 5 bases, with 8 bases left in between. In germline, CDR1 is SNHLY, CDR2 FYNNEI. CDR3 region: CASTWGTEAFF. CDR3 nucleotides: TGTGCCAGCACATGGGGGACTGAAGCTTTCTTT.

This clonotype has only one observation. The CDR3, as DNA: TGCGCCAGCAGTGAGATCCATAATTCACCCCTCCACTTT. Protein product: CASSEIHNSPLHF. This rearrangement joins TRBV10-1 to TRBJ1-6, with D hard to call. The V gene's germline CDR1 is WNHNN and CDR2 SYGVQD (reference sequence). The V end was cut by 2 bases, the J end by 5 bases, with 4 bases between. CDR3 size: 13 residues.

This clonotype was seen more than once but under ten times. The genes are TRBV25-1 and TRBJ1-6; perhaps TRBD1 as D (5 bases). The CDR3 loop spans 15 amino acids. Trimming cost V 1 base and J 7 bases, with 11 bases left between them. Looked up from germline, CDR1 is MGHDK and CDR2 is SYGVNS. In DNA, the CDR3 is TGTGCCAGCAGTGAATCCGACAGCCCCAATTCACCCCTCCACTTT. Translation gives CASSESDSPNSPLHF. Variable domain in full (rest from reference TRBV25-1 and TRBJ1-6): EADIYQTPRYLVIGTGKKITLECSQTMGHDKMYWYQQDPGMELHLIHYSYGVNSTEKGDLSSESTVSRIRTEHFPLTLESARPSHTSQYLCASSESDSPNSPLHFGNGTRLTVT.

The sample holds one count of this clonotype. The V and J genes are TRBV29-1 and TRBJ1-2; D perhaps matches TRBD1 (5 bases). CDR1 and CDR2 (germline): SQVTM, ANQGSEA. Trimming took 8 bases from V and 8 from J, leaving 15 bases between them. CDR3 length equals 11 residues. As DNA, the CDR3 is TGCAGCACCACGACCGGGGACGGCTACACCTTC. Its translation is CSTTTGDGYTF.